The clone carrying this T cell receptor beta chain was recorded a few times. Treatment reported: randomized to nivolumab then ipilimumab (arm A) or the reverse (arm B). The data were obtained in a study of sequential checkpoint blockade in melanoma. Assay used: immunoSEQ multiplex PCR; TCRdb lists only in-frame clones, some missing. The table lists more than 11,000 clones, around 48% of them singletons. This CDR3 spans 17 amino acids. The trim removed 5 bases at V and 2 bases at J, leaving 15 bases unmatched. Germline assignment: CDR1 SEHNR and CDR2 FQNEAQ (reference sequence). The chain links TRBV7-9 to TRBJ2-7, with 7 nucleotides matching TRBD2. This clonotype was obtained from a human donor with melanoma. Sample: CD8+ T cells sorted from blood (inferred from file names), taken from a patient given nivolumab and ipilimumab in sequence. The CDR3 DNA follows: TGTGCCAGCAGCCCGCGATTAGGTGGCGGGAGAACCTACGAGCAGTACTTC. Protein sequence: CASSPRLGGGRTYEQYF.